The sequence of this T cell receptor (beta chain) was determined in a study of vaccination effects on CD4 cells after COVID-19. Overall study: Relative to the second dose, post-vaccine samples were obtained a median of 72 days later.

Isolation of CD4+ T cells took place after approximately ten days of culture. Participants were given two doses of BNT162b2 or mRNA-1273 vaccine. Half-medium replacement with IL-2 medium occurred on days 3 and 7. The method was immunoSEQ multiplex PCR; TCRdb's version includes in-frame clones alone and lacks a portion of them. The data contain fewer than 75,000 clones, 78% of them singletons. About this clone itself: What it binds is not known.

The CDR3 is made up of 14 amino acids. The V gene lost 7 bases and the J gene lost 0 bases, with 13 bases spanning the gap. Germline V gene lookup returns CDR1 MNHEY and CDR2 SMNVEV (reference sequence). This chain uses TRBV27 with TRBJ2-7; D possibly corresponds to TRBD2 (5 bases). Source: CD4+ T cells from PBMCs cultured without peptide, taken after COVID-19 vaccination. This sequence was found in a human donor who received a COVID-19 vaccine. DNA for the CDR3: TGTGCCAGCAAGAAGGCCGGGGTCTCCTACGAGCAGTACTTC. Residues: CASKKAGVSYEQYF.